The clone carrying this T cell receptor (beta chain) was counted a few times. What it binds is not known. The V gene end was trimmed by 4 bases and the J gene end by 5 bases; junction bases not matched to a gene: 11. In germline, CDR1 is SGHVS, CDR2 FNYEAQ. The CDR3 loop spans 17 amino acids. TCRdb reprocessed the 5' RACE reads with MiXCR, giving one entry per CDR3 protein. This sample has hundreds of thousands of distinct CDR3 sequences, with around 17% found just once. This sample is part of a study of T-cell memory formation after mild COVID-19. General study findings and limits: Among CD4+ contracting clones, most were CM and EM, and CD8+ ones EMRA.

The chain uses TRBV7-6 and TRBJ2-5; TRBD2 matches 12 bases. The sample comprised PBMCs or a T cell subset sorted from them (not recorded which). The receptor was derived from a man between 18 and 35 years old who had mild COVID-19 (a few samples of this study predate the infection). Cell type and time point are not known. The CDR3 protein is CASSSRTSGAPGETQYF. As DNA, the CDR3 is TGTGCCAGCAGCTCCCGGACTAGCGGGGCACCCGGTGAGACCCAGTACTTC.